One and the same sample provided the 3 T cell receptor beta chains below, sequenced in a study of post-analysis software for immune sequencing data. These receptors' targets are unknown. The library was made from cDNA and included unique molecular identifiers. TCRdb passed the PCR reads through MiXCR, listing each CDR3 protein once. The sample lists about 460,000 distinct CDR3 sequences; around 40% were seen once. General observations from the study: Several TRBV segments (TRBV5-6, TRBV5-1 and TRBV20-1 among them) occurred more frequently in patients than in controls.

The sequenced sample consisted of blood. The source is a girl aged 10-17 years with multiple sclerosis.

The rearrangement links TRBV11-2 to TRBJ2-7, with 7 bases aligning to TRBD1. Germline loops: CDR1 SGHAT, CDR2 FQNNGV. Trimming cost V 5 bases and J 5 bases; bases outside gene matches: 9. The CDR3 runs 14 residues. The CDR3 loop reads CASSLVQGLDEQYF. The CDR3 DNA is TGTGCCAGCAGCCTTGTACAGGGGTTGGACGAGCAGTACTTC.

This sequence joins TRBV28 and TRBJ2-1, with D uncertain. V gave up 5 bases and J gave up 10 bases, with 9 bases separating them. This CDR3 has 11 amino acids. Per the germline V gene, CDR1 is MDHEN and CDR2 is SYDVKM. CDR3 nucleotide sequence: TGTGCCAGCAGTAATGGGTTCGAGCAGTTCTTC. Translation gives CASSNGFEQFF.

The sample holds a few counts of this clonotype. The chain has TRBV20-1 and TRBJ2-5, with D possibly TRBD1 on 5 matching bases. The V and J ends lost 3 bases and 2 bases respectively, with 16 bases between them. The CDR3 runs 15 residues. Germline V gene data show CDR1 as DFQATT and CDR2 as SNEGSKA (reference sequence). CDR3 sequence: CSASLIRQIQETQYF. The CDR3 nucleotides are TGCAGTGCTAGCCTGATCCGACAGATACAAGAGACCCAGTACTTC.